The next 18 T cell receptor beta chains were all read from a single sample in a study of blood T cell repertoires in COVID-19. TCRdb keeps only in-frame clones here, not all; method: immunoSEQ multiplex PCR. The sample records fewer than 250,000 clones, 80% being singletons. The sequenced material came from PBMCs or T cells enriched from blood (not recorded which). All receptors derive from a woman between 40 and 55 years old with acute COVID-19.

This rearrangement joins TRBV2 to TRBJ2-5; 9 positions match TRBD1. Germline values: CDR1 SNHLY, CDR2 FYNNEI. The J segment lost 4 bases and the V segment lost 1 base, leaving 4 bases of the junction unmatched. The CDR3 contains 15 residues. The CDR3 DNA follows: TGTGCCAGCAGTGAAGACAGGGGGCGCAGAGAGACCCAGTACTTC. Encoded protein: CASSEDRGRRETQYF.

The chain couples TRBV11-2 to TRBJ2-3; D gene unclear. In germline, CDR1 is SGHAT, CDR2 FQNNGV. Trimming left V 5 bases short and J 8 bases short, with 11 bases between. This CDR3 has 12 residues. The CDR3 DNA is TGTGCCAGCAGCGCTGACTCCGGTACGCAGTATTTT. This codes for CASSADSGTQYF.

The chain joins TRBV15 to TRBJ1-4, with 7 bases that match TRBD1. Germline V lookup: CDR1 LNHNV, CDR2 YYDKDF (reference sequence). There are 12 residues in the CDR3. The V and J ends lost 1 base and 10 bases, in that order; junction bases with no gene match: 0. CDR3 residues: CATSRGQGKLFF. CDR3 nucleotide sequence: TGTGCCACCAGCAGAGGACAGGGAAAACTGTTTTTT.

The chain couples TRBV18 to TRBJ2-3; D is unresolved. Trimming took 0 bases from V and 0 from J, leaving 4 bases between them. The CDR3 totals 14 residues. Germline V lookup: CDR1 KGHSH, CDR2 LQKENI. The CDR3 region has the DNA TGTGCCAGCTCACCACCTCCAAGCACAGATACGCAGTATTTT. This sequence encodes CASSPPPSTDTQYF. Using reference TRBV18 and TRBJ2-3 for the parts outside the CDR3, the full variable domain is NAGVMQNPRHLVRRRGQEARLRCSPMKGHSHVYWYRQLPEEGLKFMVYLQKENIIDESGMPKERFSAEFPKEGPSILRIQQVVRGDSAAYFCASSPPPSTDTQYFGPGTRLTVL.

The CDR3 DNA is TGTGCCAGCTCGGTTGGGACAGACCTCAATCAGCCCCAGCATTTT. This sequence encodes CASSVGTDLNQPQHF. The chain has TRBV18 and TRBJ1-5; 7 bases are shared with TRBD1. The CDR3 extends over 15 amino acids. Germline V gene lookup returns CDR1 KGHSH and CDR2 LQKENI. With 6 bases clipped from V and 3 bases from J, the junction kept 8 bases outside the gene matches.

This chain uses TRBV6-5 with TRBJ2-6; D not resolved. The V end was cut by 7 bases, the J end by 4 bases, with 11 bases between. This CDR3 contains 14 residues. CDR1 is MNHEY and CDR2 is SVGAGI in the germline V gene. CDR3 coding DNA: TGTGCCAGCACCAGCGTCAGCGGGGCCAACGTCCTGACTTTC. Translating gives CASTSVSGANVLTF.

The chain combines TRBV10-3 with TRBJ1-2; 12 bases fit TRBD1. The length of the CDR3 is 18 residues. The junction had 9 bases not matched to a gene; V was cut back by 2 bases and J by 2 bases. Germline CDR1 is ENHRY and CDR2 is SYGVKD. The CDR3 DNA sequence: TGTGCCATCAGTGAGGCCGGGACAGGGGGCTTCAGGAACTATGGCTACACCTTC. Translation gives CAISEAGTGGFRNYGYTF.

The genes are TRBV28 and TRBJ2-7, with 8 bases that match TRBD2. The CDR3 spans 16 residues. Per germline, CDR1 MDHEN and CDR2 SYDVKM. The V segment lost 4 bases and the J segment 0 bases; nucleotides outside the gene matches: 8. The CDR3 nucleotides read TGTGCCAGCAGTTCTTCTACTAGCGGCCACTCCTACGAGCAGTACTTC. Translated: CASSSSTSGHSYEQYF.

This clone was seen only a few times. The J gene is TRBJ2-1, the V gene TRBV20-1; TRBD2 is a possible D gene (6 bases). CDR3 length: 14 amino acids. Germline assignment: CDR1 DFQATT and CDR2 SNEGSKA (reference sequence). Trimming cost V 3 bases and J 5 bases, with 14 bases left between them. This CDR3 is CSASRRAKDNEQFF. The CDR3 coding sequence is TGCAGTGCTAGTCGGAGGGCTAAAGACAATGAGCAGTTCTTC.

This chain uses TRBV6-6 with TRBJ2-3; 12 nucleotides line up with TRBD2. The CDR3 is 15 amino acids. V lost 7 bases and J lost 8; bases outside the gene matches: 10. Germline CDR1 and CDR2: MNHNY and SVGAGI (reference sequence). The chain's CDR3 is CASKQLAGGGFTQYF. The CDR3 region has the DNA TGTGCCAGCAAGCAACTAGCGGGAGGTGGTTTTACGCAGTATTTT.

This clone was found many times. V usage is TRBV28 and J usage is TRBJ1-3, with D possibly being TRBD1 (5 bases). The CDR3 is 15 amino acids. Between the trimmed V and J ends, which lost 3 bases and 4 bases, there was a span of 13 bases. CDR1 MDHEN and CDR2 SYDVKM come from the germline V gene. In DNA, the CDR3 is TGTGCCAGCAGTTTTATGTTCGGGGGAGGAAACACCATATATTTT. This sequence encodes CASSFMFGGGNTIYF.

The chain links TRBV2 to TRBJ1-4, with a weak D call TRBD1 (5 bases). The V end was cut by 3 bases, the J end by 7 bases, with 12 bases between. This CDR3 contains 14 residues. CDR1 is SNHLY, CDR2 FYNNEI, per germline. The CDR3 spells CASSDGRDSEKLFF. The CDR3, as DNA: TGTGCCAGCAGTGACGGCAGGGATAGTGAAAAACTGTTTTTT. Together with reference TRBV2 and TRBJ1-4, the CDR3 gives the full variable domain: EPEVTQTPSHQVTQMGQEVILRCVPISNHLYFYWYRQILGQKVEFLVSFYNNEISEKSEIFDDQFSVERPDGSNFTLKIRSTKLEDSAMYFCASSDGRDSEKLFFGSGTQLSVL.

The chain employs TRBV28 and TRBJ1-1; D may be TRBD1 (5 bases). V was pared by 3 bases and J by 2 bases, with 10 bases between. This CDR3 contains 14 residues. The V gene's germline CDR1 is MDHEN and CDR2 SYDVKM. CDR3 coding DNA: TGTGCCAGCAGTTTCGGGGACTTTAACACTGAAGCTTTCTTT. Translating it yields CASSFGDFNTEAFF.

The rearrangement uses TRBV6-5 and TRBJ1-2, with TRBD1 matching over 7 bases. This CDR3 is 13 amino acids long. V lost 5 bases, J lost 8 bases, and 8 bases stayed unmatched. Per germline, CDR1 MNHEY and CDR2 SVGAGI. The CDR3 is CASSPYRGRGYTF. CDR3 bases: TGTGCCAGCAGTCCATACAGGGGCAGGGGCTACACCTTC.

The chain employs TRBV6-5 and TRBJ2-1; D perhaps matches TRBD1 (5 bases). The CDR3 covers 15 residues. V was trimmed by 5 bases and J by 12 bases, leaving 23 bases between them. Germline-derived CDR1 and CDR2 are MNHEY and SVGAGI. As DNA, the CDR3 is TGTGCCAGCAGTCCCCAACCCGAGGTCAGTACAGGGCAGTTCTTC. The encoded protein is CASSPQPEVSTGQFF.

In DNA form, the CDR3 reads TGTGCCAGCAGGAGAGCAGGGGCTAGAGGCTACACCTTC. Translation gives CASRRAGARGYTF. This chain uses TRBV6-5 with TRBJ1-2, with D possibly TRBD1 on 6 matching bases. The CDR3 covers 13 residues. V lost 6 bases and J lost 8, with 16 bases in between. Germline loops: CDR1 MNHEY, CDR2 SVGAGI.

V and J are TRBV28 and TRBJ1-1, with no clear D. The CDR3 spans 13 residues. Trimming took off 6 bases at V and 0 bases at J, with 8 bases between the two ends. Germline V gives CDR1 MDHEN, CDR2 SYDVKM. The chain's CDR3 is CASRAPVNTEAFF. For the CDR3, the DNA is TGTGCCAGCAGAGCCCCGGTGAACACTGAAGCTTTCTTT. The whole variable domain, remainder taken from reference TRBV28 and TRBJ1-1, is DVKVTQSSRYLVKRTGEKVFLECVQDMDHENMFWYRQDPGLGLRLIYFSYDVKMKEKGDIPEGYSVSREKKERFSLILESASTNQTSMYLCASRAPVNTEAFFGQGTRLTVV.

This clone was seen a few times. The chain has TRBV5-6 and TRBJ1-5; TRBD1 might be the D (6 bases). The V end lost 2 bases, the J end lost 2 bases, and 17 bases lay between the germline ends. The CDR3 consists of 17 residues. Germline V gene sequence: CDR1 SGHDT, CDR2 YYEEEE. DNA for the CDR3: TGTGCCAGCAGCTTAGGCGGGGGGCAGAGGGGCAATCAGCCCCAGCATTTT. Translation gives CASSLGGGQRGNQPQHF.